The TCR beta chain under discussion was sequenced for a study of shared clonotypes between healthy human individuals. Study outcomes and limitations: The represented genetic and exposure-history diversity was limited by the small number of donors. Estimated richness values were generally larger in naive subsets than in memory subsets. A handful of donors showed sharing of about 4.6% of naive CD4 clonotypes.

CDR1 and CDR2 from the germline V gene are SGHTA and FQGNSA. J gave up 2 bases and V 5 bases, and 4 bases lay outside the gene matches. The CDR3 is 14 amino acids. Regarding this clone: No antigen is known for it.

Produced via immunoSEQ multiplex PCR; TCRdb's table is partial and in-frame only. The sample holds about 2.3 million clones, about 90% seen once. The source material was naive CD4+ T cells from PBMCs. Sample subset: CD45RA+ positively selected. The chain uses TRBV7-2 and TRBJ1-2, with 8 bases matching TRBD1. The clonotype was recovered from a man between 18 and 35 years old in good health. Some clones in this sample may be carry-over from other donors' samples. The CDR3 nucleotides read TGTGCCAGCAGCCCGAACAGGGGGAACTATGGCTACACCTTC. It yields the protein CASSPNRGNYGYTF.